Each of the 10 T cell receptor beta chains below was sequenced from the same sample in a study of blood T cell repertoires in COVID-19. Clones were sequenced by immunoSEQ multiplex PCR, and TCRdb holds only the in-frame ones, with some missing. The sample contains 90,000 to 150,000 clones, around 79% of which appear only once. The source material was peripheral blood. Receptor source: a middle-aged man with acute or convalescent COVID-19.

This CDR3 reads CATSRDRSALYGYTF. CDR3 coding DNA: TGTGCCACCAGCAGAGATCGTAGTGCCCTTTATGGCTACACCTTC. The chain combines TRBV15 with TRBJ1-2; D remains ambiguous. V lost 0 bases to trimming and J lost 5 bases, with 13 bases between them. The CDR3 totals 15 residues. CDR1 LNHNV and CDR2 YYDKDF come from the germline V gene (reference sequence).

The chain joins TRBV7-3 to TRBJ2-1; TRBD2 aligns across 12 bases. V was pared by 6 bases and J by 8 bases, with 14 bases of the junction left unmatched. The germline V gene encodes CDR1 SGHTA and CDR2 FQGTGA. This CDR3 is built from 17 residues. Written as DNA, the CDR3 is TGTGCCAGCAGGTCACCGGGACTAGCGGGTCAATACGATGAGCAGTTCTTC. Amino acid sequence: CASRSPGLAGQYDEQFF.

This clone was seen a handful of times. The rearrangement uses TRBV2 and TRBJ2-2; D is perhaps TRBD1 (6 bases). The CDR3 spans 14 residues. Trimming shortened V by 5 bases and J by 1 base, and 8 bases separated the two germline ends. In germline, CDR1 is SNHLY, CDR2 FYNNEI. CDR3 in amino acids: CASSRQENTGELFF. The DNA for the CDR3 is TGTGCCAGCAGTCGACAGGAGAACACCGGGGAGCTGTTTTTT.

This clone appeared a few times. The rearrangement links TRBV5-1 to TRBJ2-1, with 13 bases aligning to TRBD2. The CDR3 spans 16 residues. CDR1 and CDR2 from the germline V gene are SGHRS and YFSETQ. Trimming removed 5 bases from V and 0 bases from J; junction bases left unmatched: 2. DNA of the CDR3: TGCGCCAGCAGGGGACTAGCGGGATCCTCCTACAATGAGCAGTTCTTC. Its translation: CASRGLAGSSYNEQFF. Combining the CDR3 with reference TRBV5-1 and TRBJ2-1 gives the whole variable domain KAGVTQTPRYLIKTRGQQVTLSCSPISGHRSVSWYQQTPGQGLQFLFEYFSETQRNKGNFPGRFSGRQFSNSRSEMNVSTLELGDSALYLCASRGLAGSSYNEQFFGPGTRLTVL.

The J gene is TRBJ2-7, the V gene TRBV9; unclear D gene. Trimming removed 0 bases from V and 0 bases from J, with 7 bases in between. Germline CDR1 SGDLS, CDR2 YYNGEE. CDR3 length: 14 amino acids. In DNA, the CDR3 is TGTGCCAGCAGCGTAGACGGGTACTCCTACGAGCAGTACTTC. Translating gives CASSVDGYSYEQYF.

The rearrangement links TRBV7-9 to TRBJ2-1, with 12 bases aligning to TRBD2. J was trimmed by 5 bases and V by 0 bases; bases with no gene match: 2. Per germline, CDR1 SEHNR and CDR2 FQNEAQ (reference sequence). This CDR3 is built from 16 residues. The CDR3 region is CASSLAGLAGHNEQFF. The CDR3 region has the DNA TGTGCCAGCAGCTTAGCGGGACTAGCGGGCCACAATGAGCAGTTCTTC.

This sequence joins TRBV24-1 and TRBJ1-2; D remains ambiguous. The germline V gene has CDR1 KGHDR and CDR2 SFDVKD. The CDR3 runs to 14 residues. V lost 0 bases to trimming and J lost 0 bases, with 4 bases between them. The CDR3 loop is CATSDLQTNYGYTF. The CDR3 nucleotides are TGTGCCACCAGTGATTTGCAGACTAACTATGGCTACACCTTC.

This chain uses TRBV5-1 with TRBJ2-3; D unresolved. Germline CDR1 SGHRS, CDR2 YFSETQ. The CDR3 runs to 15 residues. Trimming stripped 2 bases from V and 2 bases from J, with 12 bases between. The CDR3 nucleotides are TGCGCCAGCAGCTTAAATCCCCTAGTCACAGATACGCAGTATTTT. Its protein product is CASSLNPLVTDTQYF. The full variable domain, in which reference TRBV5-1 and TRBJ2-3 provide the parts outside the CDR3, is KAGVTQTPRYLIKTRGQQVTLSCSPISGHRSVSWYQQTPGQGLQFLFEYFSETQRNKGNFPGRFSGRQFSNSRSEMNVSTLELGDSALYLCASSLNPLVTDTQYFGPGTRLTVL.

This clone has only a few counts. CDR3 region: CASSRSGANNEQFF. The CDR3 DNA is TGCGCCAGCAGCCGAAGCGGGGCTAACAATGAGCAGTTCTTC. The chain couples TRBV5-1 to TRBJ2-1; 7 nucleotides agree with TRBD2. V trimming: 4 bases; J trimming: 5 bases; junction bases outside the gene matches: 6. Per the germline V gene, CDR1 is SGHRS and CDR2 is YFSETQ. This CDR3 has 14 residues.

The CDR3 region is CASSQATGTDGYTF. The CDR3 bases are TGCGCCAGCAGCCAAGCTACGGGGACTGATGGCTACACCTTC. V gene TRBV4-1 combines with J gene TRBJ1-2; D possibly corresponds to TRBD1 (5 bases). The CDR3 length is 14 residues. Trimming took off 1 base at V and 6 bases at J, with 12 bases between the two ends. The germline gives CDR1 MGHRA, CDR2 YSYEKL.